This T cell receptor (beta chain) is from a study of blood T cell repertoires in COVID-19. Study information: The United States, Italy and Spain provided the acute and convalescent COVID-19 samples. The cDNA or gDNA used as material had been derived from T cells, B-cell-depleted T cells, or PBMCs.

After removal of 0 bases from V and 7 bases from J, the junction contained 9 bases not matched to a gene. The CDR3 is 15 residues long. CDR1 and CDR2 from the germline V gene are SGHKS and YYEKEE (reference sequence). As processed by the authors: Amplification of reference gene primers was used by the study to estimate nucleated cell counts. Assay: immunoSEQ multiplex PCR; the TCRdb copy retains only in-frame clones and omits some. That table gives V, J and clone size, and the DNA gave D and trimming. Of about 320,000 clones listed, about 84% are singletons. The chain has TRBV5-5 and TRBJ2-7, with TRBD1 matching over 8 bases. This receptor was obtained from a woman between 45 and 60 years old with acute or convalescent COVID-19. Sequenced input: peripheral blood. The CDR3 DNA reads as TGTGCCAGCAGCTTGGAGGCAGGGGGCGTGGGAGAGCAGTACTTC. It is translated as CASSLEAGGVGEQYF.